The rows below give T cell receptor beta chains drawn from one sample of a study of blood T cells in healthy people across ages. In TCRdb, the 5' RACE reads were re-called with MiXCR into one record per CDR3 protein. The sample has over a million distinct CDR3 sequences, about 23% seen once. The sample was also linked to a second study, of T cells of mothers and their children.

The source material was blood. These receptors were taken from a girl aged 2 to 10 in good health. CDR3s include the opening cysteine and the closing phenylalanine or tryptophan. A D gene is named only where the DNA matches it firmly. Clone size is not always given. Where it is, it says once, few, many or a class for expanded clones.

clone size,J gene,D gene,CDR3 length,V gene,CDR3 protein,CDR3 DNA
few,TRBJ2-7,TRBD2,12,TRBV20-1,CSAGTKLRLQYF,TGCAGTGCAGGGACTAAACTACGTTTGCAGTACTTC
few,TRBJ2-3,TRBD2,15,TRBV5-4,CASSETSGGGDTQYF,TGTGCCAGCAGCGAGACTAGCGGGGGCGGCGATACGCAGTATTTT
-,TRBJ2-7,TRBD2,16,TRBV13,CASSPAEAGESYEQYF,TGTGCCAGCAGTCCCGCGGAGGCGGGAGAGTCCTACGAGCAGTACTTC
few,TRBJ2-3,-,16,TRBV4-3,CASSQGVAPGTDTQYF,TGCGCCAGCAGCCAAGGGGTTGCCCCTGGCACAGATACGCAGTATTTT
-,TRBJ2-1,TRBD2,17,TRBV13,CASSSKGLAEDYNEQFF,TGTGCCAGCAGCTCCAAGGGACTAGCGGAAGACTACAATGAGCAGTTCTTC
-,TRBJ2-1,TRBD1,15,TRBV12-3/TRBV12-4,CASSSRDRGPHEQFF,TGTGCCAGCAGTTCCAGAGACAGGGGGCCGCATGAGCAGTTCTTC
-,TRBJ1-2,TRBD1,12,TRBV29-1,CSAEGQGDGYTF,TGCAGCGCCGAGGGACAGGGGGATGGCTACACCTTC
-,TRBJ2-5,TRBD2,16,TRBV20-1,CSARETSGGSQETQYF,TGCAGTGCTAGAGAGACTAGCGGGGGATCACAAGAGACCCAGTACTTC
few,TRBJ2-7,TRBD1,15,TRBV4-3,CASSQEGDRGYEQYF,TGCGCCAGCAGCCAAGAAGGTGACAGGGGATACGAGCAGTACTTC
few,TRBJ2-7,TRBD1,14,TRBV28,CASSVTGQGNEQYF,TGTGCCAGCAGTGTTACGGGACAGGGTAACGAGCAGTACTTC
-,TRBJ1-2,-,13,TRBV7-3,CASSPGAARSYTF,TGTGCCAGCAGCCCCGGGGCGGCCCGGAGCTACACCTTC
-,TRBJ2-4,-,15,TRBV28,CASSLGVGYGDIQYF,TGTGCCAGCAGTTTGGGGGTCGGGTACGGGGACATTCAGTACTTC
-,TRBJ2-3,-,13,TRBV7-3,CASSKQVGDTQYF,TGTGCCAGCAGCAAACAGGTCGGGGATACGCAGTATTTT
-,TRBJ2-7,TRBD2,15,TRBV27,CASSRSGRVTYEQYF,TGTGCCAGCAGTCGAAGCGGGAGAGTCACCTACGAGCAGTACTTC
-,TRBJ1-1,-,16,TRBV29-1,CSVGRWGIRENTEAFF,TGCAGCGTTGGGAGGTGGGGGATCCGTGAGAACACTGAAGCTTTCTTT
few,TRBJ2-1,-,12,TRBV28,CASSFGPSEQFF,TGTGCCAGCAGTTTCGGGCCCAGTGAGCAGTTCTTC
few,TRBJ2-3,TRBD2,14,TRBV29-1,CSVELAEGTDTQYF,TGCAGCGTTGAACTAGCGGAAGGCACAGATACGCAGTATTTT
-,TRBJ2-1,-,14,TRBV7-3,CASSLIGRYNEQFF,TGTGCCAGCAGCTTGATAGGGCGCTACAATGAGCAGTTCTTC
-,TRBJ2-4,-,13,TRBV20-1,CSARKQSKNIQYF,TGCAGTGCAAGAAAACAGAGCAAAAACATTCAGTACTTC
few,TRBJ2-7,TRBD1,16,TRBV28,CASSFSGQGVSYEQYF,TGTGCCAGCAGTTTCTCCGGACAGGGGGTTTCCTACGAGCAGTACTTC
few,TRBJ1-1,-,12,TRBV20-1,CSADKGRTEAFF,TGCAGTGCTGATAAAGGCAGAACTGAAGCTTTCTTT
few,TRBJ2-5,-,15,TRBV3-1,CASSPTGVSQETQYF,TGTGCCAGCAGTCCAACCGGGGTTTCACAAGAGACCCAGTACTTC
few,TRBJ2-6,-,13,TRBV27,CASSWAGRNVLTF,TGTGCCAGCAGTTGGGCAGGGAGGAACGTCCTGACTTTC
-,TRBJ2-5,-,12,TRBV6-6,CASSSSIGEQYF,TGTGCCAGCAGTTCCTCGATCGGAGAGCAGTACTTC
-,TRBJ1-3,-,13,TRBV29-1,CSVEKGPGNTIYF,TGCAGCGTTGAAAAAGGGCCTGGAAACACCATATATTTT
few,TRBJ2-5,TRBD2,13,TRBV10-3,CAIGEGAEETQYF,TGTGCCATCGGGGAGGGCGCCGAAGAGACCCAGTACTTC
-,TRBJ2-1,-,11,TRBV29-1,CSFNGWGEQFF,TGCAGCTTCAACGGGTGGGGTGAGCAGTTCTTC
few,TRBJ1-1,-,15,TRBV18,CASSRAYVSGTEAFF,TGTGCCAGCTCCCGGGCCTATGTTTCTGGGACTGAAGCTTTCTTT
-,TRBJ1-2,-,13,TRBV7-9,CASSFGADYGYTF,TGTGCCAGCAGCTTCGGGGCAGACTATGGCTACACCTTC